The 27 T cell receptor beta chains below all came from one sample that was sequenced in a study of circulating and synovial CD4+ cells in juvenile arthritis. Produced via immunoSEQ multiplex PCR; TCRdb's table is partial and in-frame only. The profile shows 30,000 to 40,000 clones, 95% of them singletons. Sequenced sample: CD4+ T cells from blood. Source of these receptors: a human donor with juvenile idiopathic arthritis.

CDR3 in DNA: TGTGCCAGCAGCGCCGACAGGGTGAGGACCGGGGAGCTGTTTTTT. Encoded protein: CASSADRVRTGELFF. The chain recombines TRBV11-2 with TRBJ2-2; 7 positions match TRBD1. CDR1 is SGHAT, CDR2 FQNNGV, per germline. This CDR3 comprises 15 residues. The trim removed 5 bases at V and 5 bases at J, leaving 8 bases unmatched.

V and J are TRBV2 and TRBJ2-7; 7 bases align to TRBD2. Trimming cost V 1 base and J 6 bases; bases outside gene matches: 9. CDR1 is SNHLY and CDR2 is FYNNEI in the germline V gene. The CDR3 sequence is 15 residues long. CDR3 in amino acids: CASSEVPSGVREQYF. DNA of the CDR3: TGTGCCAGCAGTGAAGTCCCAAGCGGGGTTCGCGAGCAGTACTTC. The full variable domain, its missing parts supplied by reference TRBV2 and TRBJ2-7, is EPEVTQTPSHQVTQMGQEVILRCVPISNHLYFYWYRQILGQKVEFLVSFYNNEISEKSEIFDDQFSVERPDGSNFTLKIRSTKLEDSAMYFCASSEVPSGVREQYFGPGTRLTVT.

The table lists this clone with a few counts. J is TRBJ1-2 and V is TRBV19; tentative D call: TRBD1 (6 bases). The germline V gene has CDR1 LNHDA and CDR2 SQIVND (reference sequence). V gave up 5 bases and J gave up 8 bases, with 24 bases separating them. This CDR3 has 16 amino acids. The CDR3 DNA follows: TGTGCCAGTAGTTCTCAAAACAGGGTTTCTGTAACCGGCTACACCTTC. Protein: CASSSQNRVSVTGYTF.

V and J are TRBV27 and TRBJ2-2, with D perhaps TRBD2 (6 bases). The CDR3 has 16 amino acids. The V and J ends lost 4 bases and 6 bases respectively, with 18 bases between them. CDR1 is MNHEY and CDR2 is SMNVEV in the germline V gene (reference sequence). DNA for the CDR3: TGTGCCAGCAGTTCCATTGTAGGTCGGGGGTCCGGGGAGCTGTTTTTT. This translates into CASSSIVGRGSGELFF.

The V call is TRBV7-6, the J call TRBJ2-2; TRBD1 aligns across 8 bases. Germline V gene lookup returns CDR1 SGHVS and CDR2 FNYEAQ. This CDR3 is built from 15 residues. Germline trimming cut 7 bases from V and 4 bases from J; bases unmatched to any gene: 8. The CDR3 DNA sequence: TGTGCCAGCACTAGGGAAGGACAGGGCACCGGGGAGCTGTTTTTT. This sequence encodes CASTREGQGTGELFF.

V usage is TRBV10-1 and J usage is TRBJ2-7, with a possible D match to TRBD1 (6 bases). Trimming pared 6 bases from V and 2 bases from J, leaving 23 bases between. This CDR3 is 17 amino acids long. CDR1 and CDR2 from the germline V gene are WNHNN and SYGVQD (reference sequence). CDR3: CASSESTGPSGTYEQYF. DNA for the CDR3: TGCGCCAGCAGCGAATCTACAGGGCCGTCCGGGACCTACGAGCAGTACTTC.

V is TRBV5-1 and J is TRBJ2-2, with D unresolved. Trimming removed 1 base at V and 2 bases at J, with 6 bases between. The CDR3 totals 14 residues. Germline CDR1 and CDR2: SGHRS and YFSETQ. CDR3 DNA: TGCGCCAGCAGCTTGACACCTAACACCGGGGAGCTGTTTTTT. Translated, it gives CASSLTPNTGELFF. Combining the CDR3 with reference TRBV5-1 and TRBJ2-2 gives the whole variable domain KAGVTQTPRYLIKTRGQQVTLSCSPISGHRSVSWYQQTPGQGLQFLFEYFSETQRNKGNFPGRFSGRQFSNSRSEMNVSTLELGDSALYLCASSLTPNTGELFFGEGSRLTVL.

The chain uses TRBV9 and TRBJ1-4; 10 bases line up with TRBD1. There are 16 residues in the CDR3. Germline CDR1 and CDR2: SGDLS and YYNGEE. Trimming removed 3 bases from V and 10 bases from J; junction bases left unmatched: 12. CDR3 loop: CASSGDRDRGRGKLFF. For the CDR3, the DNA is TGTGCCAGCAGCGGAGACCGGGACAGGGGTCGCGGAAAACTGTTTTTT.

The J gene is TRBJ2-3, the V gene TRBV29-1; TRBD2 matches at 7 bases. The CDR3 sequence is 10 residues long. Germline V gene data show CDR1 as SQVTM and CDR2 as ANQGSEA. CDR3 in amino acids: CGGGTDTQYF. The DNA of the CDR3 is TGCGGGGGGGGCACAGATACGCAGTATTTT.

The chain recombines TRBV12-5 with TRBJ2-3; TRBD2 might be the D (5 bases). The germline CDR1 and CDR2 sequences are LGHNT and FRNRAP. Trimming left V 3 bases short and J 7 bases short, with 5 bases between. CDR3 length: 11 amino acids. This CDR3 is CASGFGNTQYF. The CDR3 nucleotides are TGTGCTAGTGGTTTCGGGAATACGCAGTATTTT.

This clone occurred once. The CDR3 coding sequence is TGCAGTACCGCTATTGTGAATGAGCAGTTCTTC. This gives the protein CSTAIVNEQFF. V is TRBV20-1 and J is TRBJ2-1; D ambiguous. Germline lookup yields CDR1 DFQATT and CDR2 SNEGSKA (reference sequence). This CDR3 region has 11 residues. Trimming pared 8 bases from V and 7 bases from J, leaving 12 bases between.

Points on this clone: Additional DNA sequences in this sample encode the identical CDR3. The chain joins TRBV9 to TRBJ1-6, with 8 nucleotides matching TRBD1. Germline V lookup: CDR1 SGDLS, CDR2 YYNGEE. There are 17 residues in the CDR3. The J segment lost 4 bases and the V segment lost 4 bases, leaving 10 bases of the junction unmatched. CDR3 sequence (DNA): TGTGCCAGCAGCCTCACAGGGGGAATAAAGTATAATTCACCCCTCCACTTT. Translating it yields CASSLTGGIKYNSPLHF.

V is TRBV5-6 and J is TRBJ2-3; 12 bases are shared with TRBD2. Losses at the gene ends were 1 base for V and 3 bases for J; bases not matched to a gene: 9. From germline, CDR1 is SGHDT and CDR2 YYEEEE. The CDR3 consists of 18 residues. The CDR3 bases are TGTGCCAGCAGCTTGTACCTAGCGGGGGGGCCCAGGACAGATACGCAGTATTTT. Its translation is CASSLYLAGGPRTDTQYF.

The genes are TRBV27 and TRBJ2-3, with 8 bases that match TRBD2. Per germline, CDR1 MNHEY and CDR2 SMNVEV (reference sequence). The V and J ends lost 8 bases and 3 bases, in that order; junction bases with no gene match: 13. The CDR3 extends over 16 amino acids. CDR3 nucleotide sequence: TGTGCCAGCCGCTCCGCGGGGGGTTCCGGAACAGATACGCAGTATTTT. Its protein is CASRSAGGSGTDTQYF.

This chain connects TRBV7-6 to TRBJ2-1; D possibly corresponds to TRBD2 (6 bases). The CDR3 contains 14 residues. With 5 bases removed from V and 7 bases from J, the gap between germline ends came to 15 bases. Germline V gene lookup returns CDR1 SGHVS and CDR2 FNYEAQ. In DNA form, the CDR3 reads TGTGCCAGCAGCCCCTGGATGGGGGGTAATGAGCAGTTCTTC. It yields the protein CASSPWMGGNEQFF.

V gene TRBV19 combines with J gene TRBJ1-4; 11 bases map to TRBD1. CDR3 length equals 15 residues. Germline V CDR1 and CDR2: LNHDA, SQIVND (reference sequence). V shed 9 bases and J 8 bases; nucleotides not matched to a gene: 11. The CDR3, as DNA: TGTGCCAGCTCCTCCCGGGACAGGGGGATGGAAAAACTGTTTTTT. Protein: CASSSRDRGMEKLFF.

The chain employs TRBV10-1 and TRBJ2-7, with 11 bases aligning to TRBD2. The CDR3 totals 14 residues. V shed 6 bases and J 7 bases; nucleotides not matched to a gene: 8. Germline V lookup: CDR1 WNHNN, CDR2 SYGVQD (reference sequence). The CDR3: CASSPTSGRSEQYF. CDR3 nucleotide sequence: TGCGCCAGCAGCCCAACTAGCGGGAGATCTGAGCAGTACTTC.

The chain is built from TRBV28 and TRBJ2-4; D call uncertain. The germline V gene encodes CDR1 MDHEN and CDR2 SYDVKM. The CDR3 is 15 residues long. Between the trimmed V and J ends, which lost 4 bases and 0 bases, there was a span of 10 bases. The CDR3 sequence: CASSSSLLAKNIQYF. The CDR3 coding sequence is TGTGCCAGCAGTTCCAGTCTGCTAGCCAAAAACATTCAGTACTTC.

The chain is built from TRBV7-8 and TRBJ2-7; 13 nucleotides line up with TRBD2. The CDR3 is made up of 18 amino acids. The ends lost 3 bases at V and 2 bases at J; junction bases unmatched: 10. The germline V gene encodes CDR1 SGHVS and CDR2 FQNEAQ. The CDR3 reads CASSFPLAGGLPTYEQYF. Written as DNA, the CDR3 is TGTGCCAGCAGCTTCCCACTAGCGGGAGGGCTCCCAACCTACGAGCAGTACTTC.

This clone showed up just a few times. The gene calls are TRBV11-2 and TRBJ2-1; D not resolved. Germline CDR1 SGHAT, CDR2 FQNNGV. This CDR3 spans 13 amino acids. V gave up 1 base and J gave up 4 bases, with 5 bases separating them. The CDR3 here is CASSLGLYNEQFF. The CDR3 coding sequence is TGTGCCAGCAGCTTAGGGCTTTACAATGAGCAGTTCTTC.

There are a few counts of this clone. This same CDR3 is encoded by further DNA sequences in the sample. The chain uses TRBV6-6 and TRBJ1-6; TRBD1 matches 9 bases. Looked up from germline, CDR1 is MNHNY and CDR2 is SVGAGI (reference sequence). With V trimmed by 4 bases and J by 8 bases, 9 bases remained unmatched. CDR3 length: 16 amino acids. CDR3 residues: CASSLTPRTGDSPLHF. In nucleotides, the CDR3 is TGTGCCAGCAGTTTAACGCCCCGGACAGGGGATTCACCCCTCCACTTT.

The chain carries TRBV5-4 and TRBJ2-7, with TRBD1 matching over 7 bases. This CDR3 contains 12 residues. CDR1 and CDR2 from the germline V gene are SGHNT and YYREEE (reference sequence). Unmatched junction bases numbered 0, after V lost 3 bases and J lost 3 bases. The CDR3 DNA reads TGTGCCAGCAGCTGGGACAGCTACGAGCAGTACTTC. Protein sequence: CASSWDSYEQYF.

This clone was seen only once. This chain uses TRBV7-2 with TRBJ2-7; possible D gene TRBD2, 5 bases. CDR3 length equals 13 residues. The germline CDR1 and CDR2 sequences are SGHTA and FQGNSA. Trimming pared 5 bases from V and 4 bases from J, leaving 12 bases between. The CDR3 DNA follows: TGTGCCAGCAGCCCCACTCGGGGTTACGAGCAGTACTTC. This sequence encodes CASSPTRGYEQYF.

CDR3 DNA: TGCGCCAGCAGCCAAATCTCGAGGGGCAGGGGCGAGCAGTACTTC. This sequence encodes CASSQISRGRGEQYF. The rearrangement joins TRBV4-1 to TRBJ2-5, with a tentative D call TRBD1 (6 bases). The J call may be incorrect, as the DNA end agrees better with TRBJ2-7. Germline lookup yields CDR1 MGHRA and CDR2 YSYEKL. This CDR3 region has 15 residues.

This clone showed up just once. The chain has TRBV11-2 and TRBJ2-2; 8 bases agree with TRBD1. Losses at the gene ends were 7 bases for V and 7 bases for J; bases not matched to a gene: 2. This CDR3 contains 12 residues. The V gene's germline CDR1 is SGHAT and CDR2 FQNNGV. Here the CDR3 reads CASTGGNGELFF. The CDR3 coding sequence is TGTGCCAGCACAGGGGGCAACGGGGAGCTGTTTTTT.

The rearrangement links TRBV30 to TRBJ1-2, with D unresolved. Trimming removed 1 base at V and 8 bases at J, with 17 bases between. The CDR3 runs to 14 residues. Germline-derived CDR1 and CDR2 are GTSNPN and SVGIG (reference sequence). Here the CDR3 DNA reads TGTGCCTGGAGTGCAGCAAATGCGGGAGAAGGCTACACCTTC. Translation gives CAWSAANAGEGYTF. Full variable domain (missing parts from reference TRBV30 and TRBJ1-2): SQTIHQWPATLVQPVGSPLSLECTVEGTSNPNLYWYRQAAGRGLQLLFYSVGIGQISSEVPQNLSASRPQDRQFILSSKKLLLSDSGFYLCAWSAANAGEGYTFGSGTRLTVV.

V and J are TRBV29-1 and TRBJ2-1; tentatively, D is TRBD1 (5 bases). The V and J ends lost 3 bases and 6 bases respectively, with 24 bases between them. CDR1 is SQVTM and CDR2 is ANQGSEA in the germline V gene. This CDR3 spans 17 amino acids. The CDR3 protein is CSVDRPSSRAFSNEQFF. CDR3 bases: TGCAGCGTTGACAGACCTTCAAGCAGGGCCTTCTCCAATGAGCAGTTCTTC.